This T cell receptor beta chain came from a study of technical replicates of blood from a handful of donors. CDR1 is LNHDA, CDR2 SQIVND, per germline (reference sequence). The CDR3 has 14 residues. The ends were cut back, 7 bases at V and 6 bases at J, with 15 bases in the middle. This clone was seen just once. Profiling relied on immunoSEQ multiplex PCR, and the TCRdb table lists in-frame clones only, not all of them. The sample includes roughly 81,000 clones, around 97% of them seen just once. The receptor was derived from a human donor in good health. The chain has TRBV19 and TRBJ2-2; D is perhaps TRBD1 (7 bases). Sequencing used T cells isolated from PBMCs. The CDR3 bases are TGTGCCAGTACAGTCAGGGGGGTCGCCGGGGAGCTGTTTTTT. Its protein product is CASTVRGVAGELFF.